This passage covers 21 T cell receptor beta chains from one sample sequenced in a study of blood T cell repertoires in COVID-19. Only in-frame clones appear in the TCRdb table, and some are missing; sequencing was by immunoSEQ multiplex PCR. The sample includes 200,000 or so clones, approximately 81% seen only once; the top ten take approximately 19%. The specimen was peripheral blood. The receptors here all came from a human donor in a cohort sampled during active COVID-19.

This chain links TRBV2 with TRBJ2-4; TRBD1 might be the D (6 bases). CDR3 size: 14 residues. Trimming left V 2 bases short and J 8 bases short, with 13 bases between. Germline V gives CDR1 SNHLY, CDR2 FYNNEI. This CDR3 reads CASSEYRAMDIQYF. The CDR3 region has the DNA TGTGCCAGCAGTGAATACAGGGCGATGGACATTCAGTACTTC.

This clone was seen just once. V usage is TRBV2 and J usage is TRBJ2-7; 10 bases fit TRBD2. Germline loops: CDR1 SNHLY, CDR2 FYNNEI. The V gene end was trimmed by 4 bases and the J gene end by 6 bases; junction bases not matched to a gene: 3. The length of the CDR3 is 13 residues. The CDR3 nucleotides read TGTGCCAGCAGTGCTAGCGGGAGTGGCGAGCAGTACTTC. Its translation is CASSASGSGEQYF.

The chain carries TRBV5-1 and TRBJ2-5; 7 bases are shared with TRBD1. Germline V gene sequence: CDR1 SGHRS, CDR2 YFSETQ. This CDR3 region has 14 residues. J lost 5 bases, V lost 4 bases, and 8 bases had no gene match. The CDR3 DNA is TGCGCCAGCAGCCCCAGACAGGGAGCGGAGACCCAGTACTTC. Residues: CASSPRQGAETQYF.

The chain carries TRBV5-5 and TRBJ1-2, with 11 bases that match TRBD1. This CDR3 spans 14 amino acids. The J segment lost 4 bases and the V segment lost 4 bases, leaving 3 bases of the junction unmatched. CDR1 is SGHKS, CDR2 YYEKEE, per germline (reference sequence). CDR3 bases: TGTGCCAGCAGCACGGACAGGGGGCGCTATGGCTACACCTTC. Protein product: CASSTDRGRYGYTF.

The DNA of the CDR3 is TGCGCCAGCAGCCCGGGGAATGGACCAGATACGCAGTATTTT. It translates to CASSPGNGPDTQYF. The chain is built from TRBV5-1 and TRBJ2-3; D possibly corresponds to TRBD2 (5 bases). The CDR3 runs 14 residues. CDR1 and CDR2 from the germline V gene are SGHRS and YFSETQ. Trimming shortened V by 4 bases and J by 4 bases, and 13 bases separated the two germline ends.

The chain has TRBV2 and TRBJ1-2; no definite D call. The V end was cut by 4 bases, the J end by 8 bases, with 8 bases between. There are 11 residues in the CDR3. The germline CDR1 and CDR2 sequences are SNHLY and FYNNEI. CDR3 in amino acids: CASSALVGYTF. CDR3 DNA: TGTGCCAGCAGTGCCTTAGTAGGCTACACCTTC.

The chain is built from TRBV5-5 and TRBJ2-6, with D tentatively TRBD1 (5 bases). The CDR3 is 19 amino acids. V lost 0 bases, J lost 0 bases, and 16 bases lay in between. The germline gives CDR1 SGHKS, CDR2 YYEKEE (reference sequence). The CDR3 DNA reads TGTGCCAGCAGCTTGGTTCACCTCCAGGGATTCTCTGGGGCCAACGTCCTGACTTTC. Translating it yields CASSLVHLQGFSGANVLTF.

The gene calls are TRBV7-9 and TRBJ1-4, with TRBD1 as a possible D gene (6 bases). The CDR3 is 15 amino acids. Per the germline V gene, CDR1 is SEHNR and CDR2 is FQNEAQ (reference sequence). The V end lost 1 base, the J end lost 5 bases, and 11 bases lay between the germline ends. CDR3 in DNA: TGTGCCAGCAGCTTAGTACAGGGCCCAAATGAAAAACTGTTTTTT. Protein: CASSLVQGPNEKLFF.

The rearrangement joins TRBV19 to TRBJ1-4; 8 bases map to TRBD1. J lost 10 bases, V lost 5 bases, and 12 bases had no gene match. Per the germline V gene, CDR1 is LNHDA and CDR2 is SQIVND (reference sequence). This CDR3 has 15 residues. The CDR3 protein is CASSVGQEKVGKLFF. The CDR3 nucleotides are TGTGCCAGTAGTGTGGGACAGGAGAAGGTTGGAAAACTGTTTTTT.

The rearrangement joins TRBV7-9 to TRBJ1-2; D may be TRBD1 (5 bases). Germline-derived CDR1 and CDR2 are SEHNR and FQNEAQ (reference sequence). Deletions cut 2 bases from V and 8 bases from J, with 12 bases between. The CDR3 sequence is 13 residues long. CDR3 nucleotides: TGTGCCAGCAGCTTACCAGGGATGGGGGGCTACACCTTC. Residues: CASSLPGMGGYTF.

The chain links TRBV2 to TRBJ2-3, with 8 bases aligning to TRBD1. The germline CDR1 and CDR2 sequences are SNHLY and FYNNEI. CDR3 size: 16 residues. The V and J ends lost 6 bases and 1 base, in that order; junction bases with no gene match: 9. This chain's CDR3 is CASRLTGAHGTDTQYF. Written as DNA, the CDR3 is TGTGCCAGCAGGCTGACAGGGGCCCATGGCACAGATACGCAGTATTTT.

The chain combines TRBV27 with TRBJ1-6; possibly TRBD1 for D (5 bases). The germline gives CDR1 MNHEY, CDR2 SMNVEV (reference sequence). The CDR3 spans 12 residues. V dropped 8 bases and J dropped 9 bases, with 11 bases sitting between them. CDR3 nucleotide sequence: TGTGCCAGCCGTAAGGGGTCTTCACCCCTCCACTTT. It codes for CASRKGSSPLHF.

This clone showed up just a few times. The chain recombines TRBV30 with TRBJ2-2; the D gene is possibly TRBD1 (5 bases). This CDR3 is 15 amino acids long. The germline gives CDR1 GTSNPN, CDR2 SVGIG (reference sequence). V was pared by 2 bases and J by 5 bases, with 15 bases between. CDR3 amino acids: CAWSKRWGQTGELFF. CDR3 nucleotides: TGTGCCTGGAGTAAGAGGTGGGGCCAAACCGGGGAGCTGTTTTTT.

This chain uses TRBV2 with TRBJ2-1; 12 bases line up with TRBD2. The CDR3 consists of 15 residues. Germline V gene sequence: CDR1 SNHLY, CDR2 FYNNEI. Trimming cost V 6 bases and J 10 bases; bases outside gene matches: 10. CDR3 residues: CASRGGLAGLGEQFF. The CDR3, as DNA: TGTGCCAGCAGGGGCGGACTAGCGGGGCTCGGGGAGCAGTTCTTC.

CDR3: CASSAGTRTNEQFF. CDR3 DNA sequence: TGTGCCAGCTCGGCCGGGACTCGAACCAATGAGCAGTTCTTC. This chain joins TRBV2 and TRBJ2-1; D is possibly TRBD2 (6 bases). CDR3 length: 14 amino acids. V was clipped by 8 bases and J by 6 bases, with 17 bases between them. The V gene's germline CDR1 is SNHLY and CDR2 FYNNEI.

The J gene is TRBJ2-7, the V gene TRBV4-2; possibly TRBD2 for D (5 bases). The CDR3 spans 15 residues. Germline CDR1 LGHNA, CDR2 YNFKEQ. The V and J ends lost 4 bases and 6 bases respectively, with 19 bases between them. The CDR3 is CASSPAKLGHAEQYF. CDR3 sequence (DNA): TGTGCCAGCAGCCCGGCAAAACTAGGCCACGCCGAGCAGTACTTC.

This chain links TRBV19 with TRBJ1-2; D unresolved. Trimming stripped 3 bases from V and 4 bases from J, with 9 bases between. Germline V CDR1 and CDR2: LNHDA, SQIVND (reference sequence). This CDR3 comprises 13 residues. This CDR3 is CASSISGGYGYTF. The CDR3 DNA follows: TGTGCCAGTAGTATTTCCGGCGGCTATGGCTACACCTTC. Filled out from reference TRBV19 and TRBJ1-2, the complete variable domain reads DGGITQSPKYLFRKEGQNVTLSCEQNLNHDAMYWYRQDPGQGLRLIYYSQIVNDFQKGDIAEGYSVSREKKESFPLTVTSAQKNPTAFYLCASSISGGYGYTFGSGTRLTVV.

This clone was observed once. The chain recombines TRBV28 with TRBJ2-6; D uncertain. V was pared by 5 bases and J by 3 bases, with 14 bases between. The CDR3 spans 16 residues. Germline loops: CDR1 MDHEN, CDR2 SYDVKM. This CDR3 reads CASSQLLLNGANVLTF. In DNA form, the CDR3 reads TGTGCCAGCAGTCAACTGCTCCTGAATGGGGCCAACGTCCTGACTTTC.

The chain links TRBV6-2 or TRBV6-3 to TRBJ2-7; D gene ambiguous. Per germline, CDR1 MNHEY and CDR2 SVGEGT. This CDR3 is 16 amino acids long. Trimming removed 5 bases from V and 2 bases from J, with 19 bases in between. The CDR3 sequence: CASSPPRTLSTYEQYF. CDR3 nucleotide sequence: TGTGCCAGCAGTCCCCCCCGCACTCTTTCCACCTACGAGCAGTACTTC.

The rearrangement uses TRBV7-9 and TRBJ2-3, with 10 bases that match TRBD2. Germline V gene sequence: CDR1 SEHNR, CDR2 FQNEAQ (reference sequence). The CDR3 spans 17 residues. Trimming took 5 bases from V and 3 from J; bases not matched to a gene: 11. CDR3 region: CASSEGLAGVYTDTQYF. DNA of the CDR3: TGTGCCAGCAGCGAAGGCCTAGCGGGGGTCTATACAGATACGCAGTATTTT.

The V gene is TRBV15, the J gene TRBJ2-6; D uncertain. The CDR3 contains 17 residues. Germline loops: CDR1 LNHNV, CDR2 YYDKDF (reference sequence). Deletions cut 8 bases from V and 1 base from J, with 18 bases between. CDR3 DNA sequence: TGTGCCACCGCCTCCTTCGAACAGTTTTCTGGGGCCAACGTCCTGACTTTC. Protein product: CATASFEQFSGANVLTF.